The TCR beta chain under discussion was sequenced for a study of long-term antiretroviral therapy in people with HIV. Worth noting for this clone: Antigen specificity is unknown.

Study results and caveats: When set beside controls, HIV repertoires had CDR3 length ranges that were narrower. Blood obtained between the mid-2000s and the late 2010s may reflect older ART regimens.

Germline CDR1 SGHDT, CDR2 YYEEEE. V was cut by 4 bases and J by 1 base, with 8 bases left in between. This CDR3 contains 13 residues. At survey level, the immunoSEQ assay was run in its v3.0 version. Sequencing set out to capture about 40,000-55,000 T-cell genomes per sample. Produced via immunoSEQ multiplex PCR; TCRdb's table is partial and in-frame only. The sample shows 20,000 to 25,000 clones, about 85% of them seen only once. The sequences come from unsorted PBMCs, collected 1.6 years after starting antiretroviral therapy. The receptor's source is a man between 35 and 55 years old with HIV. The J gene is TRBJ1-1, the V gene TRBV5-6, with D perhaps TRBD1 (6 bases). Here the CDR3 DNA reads TGTGCCAGCAGCCCGACAGGGAACACTGAAGCTTTCTTT. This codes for CASSPTGNTEAFF.